Listed here is a single TCR beta chain. Its antigen is unknown. On each TCR cDNA molecule, a unique molecular identifier was present. TCRdb re-called the 5' RACE reads with MiXCR, one entry per CDR3 protein. In the table there are 35,000 to 45,000 distinct CDR3 sequences, approximately 8% of which are singletons. The sample originates from a study of spatial heterogeneity in lung cancer. Overall study context: PBMC samples from follow-up, when available, were sequenced at a median of roughly two years post-resection. Study-wide results and caveats: Compared with follow-up, resection was when ubiquitous expanded tumor TCRs appeared in blood more.

The V gene lost 3 bases and the J gene lost 2 bases, with 21 bases spanning the gap. CDR1 and CDR2 (germline): DFQATT, SNEGSKA (reference sequence). The CDR3 has 17 residues. Sample time point: blood at routine non-recurrence follow-up after resection. This sequence was found in a male donor with early-stage non-small cell lung cancer. This specimen consisted of PBMCs, obtained at follow-up. The chain combines TRBV20-1 with TRBJ2-3, with no clear D. The CDR3 sequence is CSASEMTLGTNTDTQYF. CDR3 nucleotides: TGCAGTGCTAGCGAGATGACTTTGGGAACTAACACAGATACGCAGTATTTT.